The T cell receptor (beta chain) described here comes from a study of blood T cell repertoires in COVID-19 (dated by TCRdb to the early 2020s). Looking at the study overall: Samples from collaborators originated in the United States, Italy and Spain and spanned both the acute and convalescent phases of COVID-19. Where HLA class I and class II types were available, the types were taken from metadata supplied by the sample provider, not from assay-based typing. The sample metadata nearly always contained a de-identified subject ID, COVID-19 status, age in years and sex. The dataset comprised deeply sampled blood TCRbeta repertoires from subjects exposed to, actively infected with, or recovered from COVID-19. The material from the prospective study consisted of cDNA or gDNA derived from T cells, B-cell-depleted T cells, or PBMCs. The repertoires were released in a freely available public database meant as a resource for research on the immune response to SARS-CoV-2. The samples were drawn from the first 160 participants of the ongoing ImmuneRACE study and from 950 to 1,500 subjects provided by 6 global collaborators.

Participants in the prospective study were enrolled through a virtual design, were aged about 18 to 90 years, and lived in about 25 United States geographic areas. To assign participants to cohorts, the prospective study relied on clinical history that participants themselves reported in a screening survey and a study questionnaire. In the prospective study, mobile phlebotomists collected whole blood, serum and a nasopharyngeal or oropharyngeal swab from each participant. Over a roughly 2-month period, participants in the prospective study had the option of providing additional blood draws and questionnaires. Before DNA extraction, prospective study blood samples were shipped either frozen or at room temperature. Comments on this clone: No cognate antigen has been identified for it. Base qualities are missing; no much larger clone stands one base away.

The immunoSEQ Assay, a bias-controlled multiplex PCR, was used to amplify TCRbeta CDR3 regions from genomic DNA. From the authors' description of their analysis: The number of nucleated cells in each sample was estimated from the amplification of reference gene primers within the assay. To quantify the absolute abundance of each unique TCRbeta CDR3 rearrangement, sequence reads were collapsed and filtered. Productive Simpson clonality was computed per sample as the square root of Simpson's diversity index over productive rearrangements. The table was pulled from immuneACCESS by TCRdb, which kept in-frame rearrangements only. Such tables lose some clones; where checked, under half of the loss comes from unresolved V genes, and the rest has no known cause. The DNA gave D and trimming, while V, J and clone size come from that table. This sample holds about 200,000 clones; roughly 86% were observed only once. Roughly 4% of the sample is held by the ten biggest clonotypes.

What the work shows at the level of the full study, not this receptor alone: The amount of clinical and demographic metadata varied by source and participant and was provided uncurated.

The sequence was obtained from a woman aged 25 to 39 with acute COVID-19. Sequenced sample: PBMCs or T cells enriched from blood (not recorded which).

CDR3 reads: CACPAGDFSSEAFF. The DNA reads TGTGCCTGCCCCGCGGGGGACTTTTCGTCTGAAGCTTTCTTT. Recombination linked TRBV30 to TRBJ1-1; D gene: possibly TRBD1, on 5 matching bases. For CDR1 and CDR2, the germline V gene (reference sequence) lists GTSNPN and SVGIG. V loses 6 bases of germline sequence and J loses 6 bases, and the interval between the two ends is 20 bases. Taken from cysteine to phenylalanine, the CDR3 has 14 residues. The only DNA kept is the CDR3, 42 bases in frame from the first base.